These 20 T cell receptor beta chains share one sample of origin, sequenced in a study of shared clonotypes between healthy human individuals. This table comes from immunoSEQ multiplex PCR, and its TCRdb copy is limited to in-frame clones, with some not included. The repertoire consists of approximately 320,000 clones, with around 86% occurring once and the leading ten covering about 17%. Sequenced: memory CD8+ T cells sorted from blood. Subset here: CD45RO+ cells pooled with CCR7-negative TemRA cells. The source of these receptors is a man aged 18 to 30 in good health.

The chain employs TRBV27 and TRBJ2-1, with 9 bases matching TRBD1. This CDR3 contains 15 residues. Looked up from germline, CDR1 is MNHEY and CDR2 is SMNVEV (reference sequence). V was clipped by 4 bases and J by 6 bases; unmatched bases: 7. The CDR3 coding sequence is TGTGCCAGCAGTTACGACAGGGGGAGGATCAATGAGCAGTTCTTC. This translates into CASSYDRGRINEQFF.

The V and J genes are TRBV25-1 and TRBJ1-1, with no clear D. The V end was cut by 2 bases, the J end by 2 bases, with 6 bases between. The germline gives CDR1 MGHDK, CDR2 SYGVNS. This CDR3 region has 13 residues. The CDR3 coding sequence is TGTGCCAGCAGTGAAGGTCATAACACTGAAGCTTTCTTT. Protein sequence: CASSEGHNTEAFF.

This sequence joins TRBV7-9 and TRBJ1-1; D gene unclear. Germline-derived CDR1 and CDR2 are SEHNR and FQNEAQ (reference sequence). Trimming removed 3 bases from V and 5 bases from J, with 7 bases in between. CDR3 length equals 12 residues. The CDR3, as DNA: TGTGCCAGCAGCTTCGCAGGAACTGAAGCTTTCTTT. Residues: CASSFAGTEAFF. Looking up the rest from reference TRBV7-9 and TRBJ1-1 gives the full variable domain: DTGVSQNPRHKITKRGQNVTFRCDPISEHNRLYWYRQTLGQGPEFLTYFQNEAQLEKSRLLSDRFSAERPKGSFSTLEIQRTEQGDSAMYLCASSFAGTEAFFGQGTRLTVV.

Only one count was recorded for this clone. The rearrangement links TRBV5-1 to TRBJ2-3, with TRBD1 matching 9 bases. Germline assignment: CDR1 SGHRS and CDR2 YFSETQ. V shed 1 base, J shed 3 bases, and the junction held 3 bases outside the gene matches. The CDR3 extends over 15 amino acids. CDR3 protein: CASSLRDRVTDTQYF. The CDR3, as DNA: TGCGCCAGCAGCTTGAGGGACAGGGTTACAGATACGCAGTATTTT.

The chain uses TRBV30 and TRBJ2-3; D may be TRBD2 (5 bases). The CDR3 loop spans 13 amino acids. In germline, CDR1 is GTSNPN, CDR2 SVGIG (reference sequence). CDR3 sequence reads: CAACGYPTDTQYF. The CDR3 nucleotides read TGTGCTGCATGCGGGTACCCCACAGATACGCAGTATTTT.

The genes are TRBV7-3 and TRBJ1-5; 7 bases agree with TRBD1. CDR1 and CDR2 (germline): SGHTA, FQGTGA. The CDR3 length is 18 residues. The V and J ends lost 4 bases and 1 base, in that order; junction bases with no gene match: 13. CDR3 in DNA: TGTGCCAGCAGCTCTTCATTCGACAGGGACTTGAGCAATCAGCCCCAGCATTTT. It encodes CASSSSFDRDLSNQPQHF.

V is TRBV9 and J is TRBJ2-1, with TRBD2 as a possible D gene (6 bases). The CDR3 is made up of 15 amino acids. Trimming cost V 3 bases and J 0 bases, with 10 bases left between them. CDR1 and CDR2 (germline): SGDLS, YYNGEE. CDR3 sequence: CASSAWTTSYNEQFF. CDR3 nucleotide sequence: TGTGCCAGCAGCGCCTGGACTACCTCCTACAATGAGCAGTTCTTC.

This rearrangement joins TRBV5-4 to TRBJ2-1; 8 bases map to TRBD2. Germline CDR1 SGHNT, CDR2 YYREEE (reference sequence). The CDR3 extends over 16 amino acids. V shed 0 bases and J 2 bases; nucleotides not matched to a gene: 4. The CDR3 sequence: CASSLEAGAAYNEQFF. The DNA of the CDR3 is TGTGCCAGCAGCTTGGAAGCGGGAGCTGCCTACAATGAGCAGTTCTTC.

CDR3: CASSDLVTGYEETQYF. CDR3 DNA sequence: TGTGCCAGCAGTGATTTGGTCACAGGGTATGAGGAGACCCAGTACTTC. The chain couples TRBV6-1 to TRBJ2-5; possible D gene TRBD1, 6 bases. The CDR3 has 16 residues. Germline-derived CDR1 and CDR2 are MNHNS and SASEGT. V lost 3 bases to trimming and J lost 5 bases, with 19 bases between them.

The chain is built from TRBV5-4 and TRBJ2-2; D might be TRBD1 or TRBD2, each matching 6 bases. This CDR3 comprises 14 residues. Germline CDR1 reads SGHNT; CDR2 reads YYREEE (reference sequence). Trimming pared 2 bases from V and 4 bases from J, leaving 9 bases between. CDR3: CASSFKGGTGELFF. For the CDR3, the DNA is TGTGCCAGCAGCTTCAAGGGGGGCACCGGGGAGCTGTTTTTT.

This clone was observed at least ten times. The V call is TRBV6-1, the J call TRBJ2-7, with TRBD2 matching over 8 bases. The CDR3 has 14 amino acids. Unmatched junction bases numbered 7, after V lost 3 bases and J lost 6 bases. The germline V gene has CDR1 MNHNS and CDR2 SASEGT. CDR3 bases: TGTGCCAGCAGTGATCCCGGGACTAGTCTCGAGCAGTACTTC. Protein product: CASSDPGTSLEQYF.

This chain uses TRBV11-2 with TRBJ1-6; D not certain. The CDR3 sequence is 15 residues long. V lost 4 bases and J lost 7, with 14 bases in between. Germline CDR1 reads SGHAT; CDR2 reads FQNNGV. As DNA, the CDR3 is TGTGCCAGCAGCTCGATCAGGCTCGCGAATTCACCCCTCCACTTT. It translates to CASSSIRLANSPLHF.

A word on this clone: Other DNA sequences of this sample code for an identical CDR3. V gene TRBV4-1 combines with J gene TRBJ2-5; D is perhaps TRBD2 (5 bases). The V gene lost 0 bases and the J gene lost 5 bases, with 13 bases spanning the gap. Germline assignment: CDR1 MGHRA and CDR2 YSYEKL. This CDR3 contains 15 residues. For the CDR3, the DNA is TGCGCCAGCAGCCAAGATCTTGGAGGTGGTGAGACCCAGTACTTC. Translated: CASSQDLGGGETQYF.

The chain has TRBV11-2 and TRBJ1-2; D remains unclear. Germline V lookup: CDR1 SGHAT, CDR2 FQNNGV. This CDR3 is 13 amino acids long. The ends were cut back, 6 bases at V and 8 bases at J, with 16 bases in the middle. CDR3: CASRDIGGSGYTF. CDR3 in DNA: TGTGCCAGCAGAGATATAGGAGGGAGCGGCTACACCTTC.

The chain employs TRBV5-1 and TRBJ2-7; 8 nucleotides align to TRBD2. Trimming removed 4 bases from V and 2 bases from J; junction bases left unmatched: 11. CDR3 length equals 16 residues. CDR1 and CDR2 (germline): SGHRS, YFSETQ. This chain's CDR3 is CASSQTLAGGAYEQYF. The CDR3 nucleotides are TGCGCCAGCAGCCAAACCTTGGCGGGAGGTGCCTACGAGCAGTACTTC. Variable domain in full (rest from reference TRBV5-1 and TRBJ2-7): KAGVTQTPRYLIKTRGQQVTLSCSPISGHRSVSWYQQTPGQGLQFLFEYFSETQRNKGNFPGRFSGRQFSNSRSEMNVSTLELGDSALYLCASSQTLAGGAYEQYFGPGTRLTVT.

The chain is built from TRBV4-2 and TRBJ2-1; D is possibly TRBD1 or TRBD2 (7 bases each). Germline V gene lookup returns CDR1 LGHNA and CDR2 YNFKEQ. The V end was cut by 0 bases, the J end by 5 bases, with 17 bases between. The CDR3 is made up of 17 amino acids. Here the CDR3 reads CASSQDPQGGLDNEQFF. The CDR3 nucleotides are TGTGCCAGCAGCCAAGATCCCCAGGGGGGGCTCGACAATGAGCAGTTCTTC.

In nucleotides, the CDR3 is TGTGCCAGCAGCCAAGAAGGGCTAGCACCAGATACGCAGTATTTT. Translated: CASSQEGLAPDTQYF. This chain connects TRBV4-2 to TRBJ2-3; D possibly corresponds to TRBD2 (5 bases). V was cut by 0 bases and J by 4 bases, with 11 bases left in between. Per the germline V gene, CDR1 is LGHNA and CDR2 is YNFKEQ. CDR3 length: 15 amino acids.

The chain joins TRBV4-2 to TRBJ1-2; 7 positions match TRBD1. CDR3 size: 19 residues. V lost 1 base to trimming and J lost 3 bases; unmatched junction nucleotides: 17. Germline V gives CDR1 LGHNA, CDR2 YNFKEQ. The CDR3 protein is CASSQVLGRGPTPHYGYTF. For the CDR3, the DNA is TGTGCCAGCAGCCAAGTCTTAGGGAGGGGGCCTACACCCCACTATGGCTACACCTTC.

The V and J genes are TRBV15 and TRBJ2-3, with D maybe TRBD2 (5 bases). The CDR3 has 14 residues. Trimming stripped 3 bases from V and 3 bases from J, with 10 bases between. Germline V gives CDR1 LNHNV, CDR2 YYDKDF (reference sequence). CDR3: CATSRDLGTDTQYF. CDR3 sequence (DNA): TGTGCCACCAGCAGGGACTTAGGTACAGATACGCAGTATTTT.

This clone came up once. This chain joins TRBV14 and TRBJ2-7; tentatively, D is TRBD1 (5 bases). Per the germline V gene, CDR1 is SGHDN and CDR2 is FVKESK. V lost 5 bases and J lost 7, with 21 bases in between. The CDR3 covers 15 residues. The CDR3 DNA reads TGTGCCAGCAGCGCCATAGACAGTTCGATCACGGAGCAGTACTTC. Translation: CASSAIDSSITEQYF.